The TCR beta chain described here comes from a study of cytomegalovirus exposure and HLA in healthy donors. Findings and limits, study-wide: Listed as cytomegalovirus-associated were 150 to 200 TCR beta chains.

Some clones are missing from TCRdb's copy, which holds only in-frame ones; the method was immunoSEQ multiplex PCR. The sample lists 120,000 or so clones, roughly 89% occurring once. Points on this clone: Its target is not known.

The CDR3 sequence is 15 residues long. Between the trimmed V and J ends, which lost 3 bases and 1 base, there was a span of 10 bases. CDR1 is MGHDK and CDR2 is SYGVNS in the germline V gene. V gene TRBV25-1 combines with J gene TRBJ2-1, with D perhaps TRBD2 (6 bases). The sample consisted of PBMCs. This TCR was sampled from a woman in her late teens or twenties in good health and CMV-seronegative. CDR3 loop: CASSEGGDSYNEQFF. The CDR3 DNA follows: TGTGCCAGCAGTGAGGGCGGGGATTCCTACAATGAGCAGTTCTTC. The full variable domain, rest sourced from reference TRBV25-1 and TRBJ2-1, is EADIYQTPRYLVIGTGKKITLECSQTMGHDKMYWYQQDPGMELHLIHYSYGVNSTEKGDLSSESTVSRIRTEHFPLTLESARPSHTSQYLCASSEGGDSYNEQFFGPGTRLTVL.